The next 14 T cell receptor beta chains were all read from a single sample in a study of blood T cell repertoires in COVID-19. Some clones are missing from TCRdb's copy, which holds only in-frame ones; the method was immunoSEQ multiplex PCR. This table has about 49,000 clones, approximately 85% appearing once. The sequenced sample consisted of peripheral blood. The receptors originated from a human donor in a cohort sampled during active COVID-19.

The V call is TRBV28, the J call TRBJ1-2; 9 bases agree with TRBD1. J was trimmed by 8 bases and V by 4 bases; bases with no gene match: 5. Germline assignment: CDR1 MDHEN and CDR2 SYDVKM. CDR3 length equals 13 residues. DNA for the CDR3: TGTGCCAGCAGTTCGGGACAGGGCTCCGGCTACACCTTC. As protein: CASSSGQGSGYTF.

The V gene is TRBV14, the J gene TRBJ2-3; 9 positions agree with TRBD1. The CDR3 has 15 amino acids. The trim removed 0 bases at V and 5 bases at J, leaving 3 bases unmatched. The V gene's germline CDR1 is SGHDN and CDR2 FVKESK. The chain's CDR3 is CASSQETGGLDTQYF. CDR3 nucleotide sequence: TGTGCCAGCAGCCAAGAGACAGGGGGTTTAGATACGCAGTATTTT.

CDR3 nucleotide sequence: TGTGCCAGCAGTCATAGGACAGGGACTGGGGCCAACGTCCTGACTTTC. This gives the protein CASSHRTGTGANVLTF. The gene calls are TRBV7-2 and TRBJ2-6; 8 bases are shared with TRBD1. V trimming: 6 bases; J trimming: 2 bases; junction bases outside the gene matches: 6. Germline V gives CDR1 SGHTA, CDR2 FQGNSA. CDR3 size: 16 residues.

This chain uses TRBV5-4 with TRBJ2-5; D call uncertain. V lost 1 base and J 4 bases, leaving 8 bases between the germline ends. This CDR3 comprises 13 residues. Germline V gives CDR1 SGHNT, CDR2 YYREEE (reference sequence). Here the CDR3 reads CASSLPGGETQYF. The CDR3 DNA is TGTGCCAGCAGCTTGCCTGGCGGAGAGACCCAGTACTTC. Full variable domain (remainder filled in from reference TRBV5-4 and TRBJ2-5): ETGVTQSPTHLIKTRGQQVTLRCSSQSGHNTVSWYQQALGQGPQFIFQYYREEENGRGNFPPRFSGLQFPNYSSELNVNALELDDSALYLCASSLPGGETQYFGPGTRLLVL.

This clone was seen only once. The chain is built from TRBV29-1 and TRBJ2-7; TRBD1 aligns across 8 bases. The germline V gene encodes CDR1 SQVTM and CDR2 ANQGSEA. CDR3 length: 14 amino acids. V shed 0 bases, J shed 2 bases, and the junction held 3 bases outside the gene matches. CDR3 sequence (DNA): TGCAGCGTTGAAGACAGGGGGCCCACCTACGAGCAGTACTTC. Encoded protein: CSVEDRGPTYEQYF.

The rearrangement links TRBV5-1 to TRBJ2-5; D perhaps matches TRBD2 (7 bases). CDR1 and CDR2 from the germline V gene are SGHRS and YFSETQ. The CDR3 runs to 14 residues. V was clipped by 6 bases and J by 2 bases, with 14 bases between them. CDR3 nucleotides: TGCGCCAGCAAGGGGGGGGACTCTCAAGAGACCCAGTACTTC. Amino acids: CASKGGDSQETQYF.

The gene calls are TRBV6-1 and TRBJ1-5, with D possibly matching TRBD1 (5 bases). This CDR3 region has 16 residues. The germline V gene encodes CDR1 MNHNS and CDR2 SASEGT. V was clipped by 3 bases and J by 2 bases, with 14 bases between them. The CDR3 DNA reads TGTGCCAGCAGTGACTTTGGGGCAGGAGGCAATCAGCCCCAGCATTTT. Residues: CASSDFGAGGNQPQHF.

The chain has TRBV7-9 and TRBJ2-5; TRBD2 aligns across 7 bases. After removal of 2 bases from V and 6 bases from J, the junction contained 3 bases not matched to a gene. The CDR3 has 13 residues. Germline V gene lookup returns CDR1 SEHNR and CDR2 FQNEAQ (reference sequence). The chain's CDR3 is CASSLRGGKTQYF. As DNA, the CDR3 is TGTGCCAGCAGCTTACGCGGGGGAAAGACCCAGTACTTC.

The rearrangement joins TRBV28 to TRBJ2-7; 9 bases match TRBD2. The CDR3 consists of 14 residues. V gave up 4 bases and J gave up 2 bases; unmatched junction bases: 3. Germline CDR1 and CDR2: MDHEN and SYDVKM. The DNA for the CDR3 is TGTGCCAGCAGTTCTGGCGGGAGGGCCTACGAGCAGTACTTC. This translates into CASSSGGRAYEQYF.

V is TRBV6-2 or TRBV6-3 and J is TRBJ2-1; 9 nucleotides agree with TRBD2. From germline, CDR1 is MNHEY and CDR2 SVGEGT. The length of the CDR3 is 17 residues. V trimming: 0 bases; J trimming: 4 bases; junction bases outside the gene matches: 7. The CDR3 DNA follows: TGTGCCAGCAGTTACTCGGGTAGCGGGGGTGTATACAATGAGCAGTTCTTC. This encodes CASSYSGSGGVYNEQFF.

This clone was counted only a few times. V and J are TRBV19 and TRBJ2-2; 11 bases are shared with TRBD2. CDR1 is LNHDA, CDR2 SQIVND, per germline (reference sequence). The CDR3 sequence is 16 residues long. Germline trimming cut 9 bases from V and 1 base from J; bases unmatched to any gene: 7. CDR3 residues: CASTSGGYKNTGELFF. The CDR3 DNA reads TGTGCCAGCACTAGCGGGGGCTATAAGAACACCGGGGAGCTGTTTTTT.

This clone was detected once. The chain has TRBV2 and TRBJ2-1; D is uncertain. The germline V gene encodes CDR1 SNHLY and CDR2 FYNNEI. CDR3 length equals 13 residues. V was shortened by 6 bases and J by 4 bases, with 10 bases between the two germline ends. CDR3 sequence: CASRRQDYNEQFF. The CDR3 DNA reads TGTGCCAGCAGGCGACAAGATTACAATGAGCAGTTCTTC.

The rearrangement uses TRBV28 and TRBJ2-2; D gene unclear. The CDR3 covers 12 residues. CDR1 is MDHEN and CDR2 is SYDVKM in the germline V gene. V was cut by 1 base and J by 7 bases, with 4 bases left in between. CDR3: CASSLFVGELFF. The CDR3 bases are TGTGCCAGCAGTTTATTCGTCGGGGAGCTGTTTTTT.

This sequence joins TRBV3-1 (or the pseudogene TRBV3-2) and TRBJ1-2; D not resolved. The germline CDR1 and CDR2 sequences are LGHDT and YNNKEL (reference sequence). V was pared by 4 bases and J by 4 bases, with 16 bases between. The CDR3 runs 15 residues. CDR3 in amino acids: CASSLTLTGFYGYTF. CDR3 DNA sequence: TGTGCCAGCAGCCTCACTCTGACTGGTTTCTATGGCTACACCTTC.